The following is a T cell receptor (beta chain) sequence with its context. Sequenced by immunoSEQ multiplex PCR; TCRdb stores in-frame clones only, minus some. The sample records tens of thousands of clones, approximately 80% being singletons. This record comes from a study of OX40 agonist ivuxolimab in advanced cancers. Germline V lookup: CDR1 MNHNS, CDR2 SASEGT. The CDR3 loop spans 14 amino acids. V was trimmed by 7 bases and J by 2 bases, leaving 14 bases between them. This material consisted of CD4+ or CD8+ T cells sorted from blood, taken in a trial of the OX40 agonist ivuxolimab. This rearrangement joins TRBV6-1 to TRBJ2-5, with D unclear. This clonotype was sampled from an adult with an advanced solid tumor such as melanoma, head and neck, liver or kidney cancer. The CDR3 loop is CASIESMSQETQYF. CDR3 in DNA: TGTGCCAGCATTGAGAGCATGAGTCAAGAGACCCAGTACTTC.